This T cell receptor beta chain was captured by sequencing in a study of blood T cell repertoires in COVID-19. V shed 4 bases, J shed 6 bases, and the junction held 9 bases outside the gene matches. The CDR3 extends over 17 amino acids. CDR1 SGHDT and CDR2 YYEEEE come from the germline V gene. Per the original data handling: Cell counts per sample came from amplifying reference gene primers. Sequencing was performed with immunoSEQ multiplex PCR; in TCRdb, only in-frame clones are kept and a portion is missing. That table furnishes V, J and clone size, whereas the DNA furnished D and trimming. This sample carries roughly 180,000 clones, roughly 90% of them seen once, and the ten largest clones take around 20%.

The sequence was obtained from a man in his 70s with active or convalescent COVID-19. Sequenced: peripheral blood. This chain joins TRBV5-6 and TRBJ2-1; TRBD2 matches at 14 bases. CDR3: CASSLWTSGGQGNEQFF. In DNA, the CDR3 is TGTGCCAGCAGCCTGTGGACTAGCGGGGGGCAGGGCAATGAGCAGTTCTTC.